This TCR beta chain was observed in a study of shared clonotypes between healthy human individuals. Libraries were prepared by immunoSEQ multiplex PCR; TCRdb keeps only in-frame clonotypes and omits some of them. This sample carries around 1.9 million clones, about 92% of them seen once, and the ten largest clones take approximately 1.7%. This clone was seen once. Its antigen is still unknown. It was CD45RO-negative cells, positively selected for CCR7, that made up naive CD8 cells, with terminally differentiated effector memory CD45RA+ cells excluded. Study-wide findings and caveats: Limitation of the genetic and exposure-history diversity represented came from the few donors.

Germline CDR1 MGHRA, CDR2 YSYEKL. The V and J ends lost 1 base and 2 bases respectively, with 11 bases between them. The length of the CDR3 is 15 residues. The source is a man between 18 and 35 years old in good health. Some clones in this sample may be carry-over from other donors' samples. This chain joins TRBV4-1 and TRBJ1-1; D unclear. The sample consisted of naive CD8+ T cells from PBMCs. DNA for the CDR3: TGCGCCAGCAGCCAAGCGATTGGCTACAACACTGAAGCTTTCTTT. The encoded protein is CASSQAIGYNTEAFF.